The 25 T cell receptor beta chains given below trace back to one sample, sequenced in a study of glioma-infiltrating T cells. The iRepertoire nested amplicon-rescue multiplex PCR amplified TCR alpha and beta CDR3s from RNA. TCRdb reprocessed the multiplex PCR reads via MiXCR and lists one record per CDR3 protein. Here the sample spans fewer than 200,000 distinct CDR3 sequences, about 32% being singletons. Material for sequencing was glioma tissue, nonneoplastic brain tissue, or PBMCs (not recorded which). The receptors come from a human donor with low-grade glioma or glioblastoma, undergoing nonglioma brain surgery, or in good health (not recorded which).

In this sample, this clonotype turned up a few times. The chain recombines TRBV6-1 with TRBJ2-7; D is possibly TRBD2 (5 bases). V lost 9 bases and J lost 1, with 13 bases in between. The germline CDR1 and CDR2 sequences are MNHNS and SASEGT. The CDR3 consists of 13 residues. Written as DNA, the CDR3 is TGTGCCAGTTCTAGCCCGCTTTCCTACGAGCAGTACTTC. Translating gives CASSSPLSYEQYF.

This clonotype was seen many times. This chain uses TRBV6-2 or TRBV6-3 with TRBJ2-5; maybe TRBD1 (5 bases). V lost 7 bases, J lost 0 bases, and 9 bases lay in between. CDR1 and CDR2 from the germline V gene are MNHEY and SVGEGT. The CDR3 extends over 13 amino acids. The CDR3 protein is CASNGHHQETQYF. CDR3 DNA sequence: TGTGCCAGCAACGGACATCACCAAGAGACCCAGTACTTC.

This clonotype has a count of ten or more. CDR3 in amino acids: CASSYTLQALGTEAFF. DNA for the CDR3: TGTGCCAGCAGTTACACACTACAGGCGCTGGGCACTGAAGCTTTCTTT. The chain uses TRBV6-2 or TRBV6-3 and TRBJ1-1; the D gene is possibly TRBD1 (5 bases). The CDR3 length is 16 residues. Germline CDR1 is MNHEY and CDR2 is SVGEGT. V lost 2 bases to trimming and J lost 4 bases, with 17 bases between them.

This clonotype was seen ten or more times. The chain's CDR3 is CASSLAGEDYEQYF. CDR3 sequence (DNA): TGTGCCAGCAGCTTAGCGGGGGAAGACTACGAGCAGTACTTC. V gene TRBV7-8 combines with J gene TRBJ2-7; the D call may be TRBD1 or TRBD2 (5 bases each). Trimming removed 0 bases at V and 3 bases at J, with 9 bases between. The CDR3 extends over 14 amino acids. Germline CDR1 and CDR2: SGHVS and FQNEAQ.

The J gene is TRBJ2-7, the V gene TRBV27; 13 bases line up with TRBD2. CDR1 is MNHEY and CDR2 is SMNVEV in the germline V gene (reference sequence). The CDR3 is 20 amino acids. With V trimmed by 5 bases and J by 3 bases, 19 bases remained unmatched. The CDR3 here is CASSHRANCGTSGKSYEQYF. The CDR3 DNA is TGTGCCAGCAGTCACCGCGCGAATTGCGGGACTAGCGGGAAGAGCTACGAGCAGTACTTC.

This clonotype was detected ten times or more. This chain joins TRBV20-1 and TRBJ2-7; TRBD2 agrees at 7 bases. Trimming removed 3 bases from V and 0 bases from J; junction bases left unmatched: 8. The CDR3 totals 15 residues. Germline V gene data show CDR1 as DFQATT and CDR2 as SNEGSKA (reference sequence). The CDR3, as DNA: TGCAGTGCTAGTGACCCAGCGGGGTACTCCTACGAGCAGTACTTC. Residues: CSASDPAGYSYEQYF.

The gene calls are TRBV19 and TRBJ2-1, with D uncertain. Trimming pared 5 bases from V and 8 bases from J, leaving 16 bases between. CDR3 length: 14 amino acids. Looked up from germline, CDR1 is LNHDA and CDR2 is SQIVND (reference sequence). The CDR3 region is CASSQRRATDEQFF. Written as DNA, the CDR3 is TGTGCCAGTAGTCAGCGCCGAGCGACGGATGAGCAGTTCTTC.

This clonotype was detected many times. The chain is built from TRBV20-1 and TRBJ2-7; D not resolved. This CDR3 spans 14 amino acids. Germline V gene data show CDR1 as DFQATT and CDR2 as SNEGSKA (reference sequence). V lost 1 base and J lost 0, with 10 bases in between. CDR3 in amino acids: CSARGSTYSYEQYF. CDR3 in DNA: TGCAGTGCTAGAGGATCAACCTACTCCTACGAGCAGTACTTC.

This clonotype was detected many times. DNA for the CDR3: TGTGCCAGCAGTTCAGGACTAGCGGCAGGACCCTACGAGCAGTACTTC. Translation: CASSSGLAAGPYEQYF. The chain joins TRBV27 to TRBJ2-7; 10 bases fit TRBD2. The germline V gene encodes CDR1 MNHEY and CDR2 SMNVEV (reference sequence). The junction had 8 bases not matched to a gene; V was cut back by 4 bases and J by 2 bases. The CDR3 spans 16 residues.

This clonotype came up many times. The chain recombines TRBV15 with TRBJ1-5, with D tentatively TRBD1 (5 bases). CDR3 length: 13 residues. Germline values: CDR1 LNHNV, CDR2 YYDKDF (reference sequence). V lost 5 bases and J 5 bases, leaving 10 bases between the germline ends. The CDR3 DNA reads TGTGCCACCAGCGGGGGAGGGTATCAGCCCCAGCATTTT. It yields the protein CATSGGGYQPQHF.

At least ten counts were recorded for this clonotype. The chain has TRBV6-2 or TRBV6-3 and TRBJ2-7; D gene unclear. From germline, CDR1 is MNHEY and CDR2 SVGEGT. The CDR3 contains 14 residues. Trimming shortened V by 8 bases and J by 2 bases, and 16 bases separated the two germline ends. The CDR3 sequence is CASAPVRVPYEQYF. CDR3 sequence (DNA): TGTGCCAGCGCTCCCGTCCGGGTCCCCTACGAGCAGTACTTC.

This clonotype was found many times. The rearrangement joins TRBV7-9 to TRBJ2-7, with 8 positions matching TRBD2. From germline, CDR1 is SEHNR and CDR2 FQNEAQ (reference sequence). This CDR3 is built from 14 residues. V gave up 5 bases and J gave up 6 bases; unmatched junction bases: 9. The CDR3 spells CASSPRSGMAEQYF. As DNA, the CDR3 is TGTGCCAGCAGCCCCCGTAGCGGGATGGCCGAGCAGTACTTC. The variable domain in full, completed from reference TRBV7-9 and TRBJ2-7, reads DTGVSQNPRHKITKRGQNVTFRCDPISEHNRLYWYRQTLGQGPEFLTYFQNEAQLEKSRLLSDRFSAERPKGSFSTLEIQRTEQGDSAMYLCASSPRSGMAEQYFGPGTRLTVT.

This clonotype appeared many times. This chain links TRBV19 with TRBJ1-1, with D unclear. V lost 8 bases and J lost 2, with 12 bases in between. Germline values: CDR1 LNHDA, CDR2 SQIVND (reference sequence). The CDR3 covers 13 residues. The CDR3 nucleotides read TGTGCCAGTGTACAACCCCGAAACACTGAAGCTTTCTTT. It specifies CASVQPRNTEAFF.

This clonotype was detected only once. V is TRBV6-1 and J is TRBJ2-1; TRBD2 aligns across 9 bases. The CDR3 length is 14 residues. CDR1 and CDR2 (germline): MNHNS, SASEGT. The V and J ends lost 10 bases and 5 bases, in that order; junction bases with no gene match: 9. The CDR3 protein is CATSRTSVNNEQFF. For the CDR3, the DNA is TGTGCCACGTCCAGGACTAGCGTTAACAATGAGCAGTTCTTC.

Comment on this clonotype: A much larger clone is a single base away; this may be a read error. No conserved phenylalanine or tryptophan is present at the end of the CDR3, so a read error is the likely explanation. The CDR3 is CASSLGPGDTQYI. The CDR3 region has the DNA TGTGCCAGCAGCTTAGGTCCCGGGGATACGCAGTATATT. The chain joins TRBV7-3 to TRBJ2-3; D call uncertain. The germline V and J ends were trimmed by 2 bases and 6 bases, with 9 bases remaining between them. Germline CDR1 and CDR2: SGHTA and FQGTGA. CDR3 length equals 13 residues.

In regard to this clonotype: At one end the junction does not follow the germline gene, possibly because of a read error. V usage is TRBV15 and J usage is TRBJ1-5; maybe TRBD1 (5 bases). Germline assignment: CDR1 LNHNV and CDR2 YYDKDF (reference sequence). The CDR3 runs to 14 residues. The CDR3 is CATGRGQGSQPQHF. CDR3 nucleotide sequence: TGTGCCACCGGCAGAGGGCAGGGAAGTCAGCCCCAGCATTTT.

The sample holds many counts of this clonotype. The V and J genes are TRBV6-6 and TRBJ2-4; D perhaps matches TRBD1 (6 bases). The CDR3 sequence is 15 residues long. Trimming removed 0 bases at V and 6 bases at J, with 12 bases between. CDR1 MNHNY and CDR2 SVGAGI come from the germline V gene (reference sequence). CDR3: CASSYSTGPGNIQYF. As DNA, the CDR3 is TGTGCCAGCAGTTACTCTACAGGGCCGGGAAACATTCAGTACTTC.

This clonotype occurred many times. The chain joins TRBV5-4 to TRBJ2-3; D unclear. The CDR3 is 15 amino acids. Trimming took 1 base from V and 3 from J, leaving 12 bases between them. Germline V gives CDR1 SGHNT, CDR2 YYREEE (reference sequence). In DNA form, the CDR3 reads TGTGCCAGCAGCTTGATCTGGAATCGGACAGATACGCAGTATTTT. This encodes CASSLIWNRTDTQYF.

A note on this clonotype: A clone one base away is much larger, so this may be a read error. V gene TRBV7-2 combines with J gene TRBJ1-2; no reliable D call. CDR1 and CDR2 from the germline V gene are SGHTA and FQGNSA. V gave up 5 bases and J gave up 7 bases, with 17 bases separating them. CDR3 length: 14 residues. In nucleotides, the CDR3 is TGTGCCAGCAGCGTCTCTTTAATGGCCGGTGGCTACACCTTC. It codes for CASSVSLMAGGYTF.

This clonotype was seen many times. The rearrangement links TRBV12-3 or TRBV12-4 to TRBJ1-5, with D possibly matching TRBD1 (6 bases). CDR3 length: 14 residues. Trimming stripped 6 bases from V and 3 bases from J, with 12 bases between. The CDR3 sequence is CASRTRGTNQPQHF. CDR3 coding DNA: TGTGCCAGCAGGACGAGGGGGACCAATCAGCCCCAGCATTTT.

Notes on this clonotype: The junction and the germline gene differ at one end; a read error may be behind it. V is TRBV7-6 and J is TRBJ2-6, with D unclear. The CDR3 runs to 16 residues. The V gene's germline CDR1 is SGHVS and CDR2 FNYEAQ. The CDR3 region is CASSFGSYSRANVLTF. The CDR3 bases are TGTGCCAGCAGCTTCGGTTCTTACTCTAGGGCCAACGTCCTGACTTTC.

This clonotype was seen more than once but under ten times. This chain links TRBV29-1 with TRBJ1-2; D is uncertain. Germline CDR1 and CDR2: SQVTM and ANQGSEA. Deletions cut 0 bases from V and 0 bases from J, with 8 bases between. This CDR3 spans 14 amino acids. CDR3 in DNA: TGCAGCGTTGAAGACAGGCGTGCTAACTATGGCTACACCTTC. Translation gives CSVEDRRANYGYTF.

Points on this clonotype: A read error is possible here, since a much larger clone lies one base away. The rearrangement uses TRBV29-1 and TRBJ2-3; TRBD1 matches 8 bases. The trim removed 7 bases at V and 10 bases at J, leaving 16 bases unmatched. The CDR3 is made up of 14 amino acids. Germline loops: CDR1 SQVTM, CDR2 ANQGSEA. This CDR3 reads CSGRTGTSSHAQYF. CDR3 nucleotides: TGCAGCGGTCGGACAGGGACGTCCTCCCATGCGCAGTATTTT.

This clonotype has a count of ten or more. This chain connects TRBV6-5 to TRBJ2-5, with 7 bases matching TRBD2. V lost 0 bases to trimming and J lost 5 bases; unmatched junction nucleotides: 3. Per the germline V gene, CDR1 is MNHEY and CDR2 is SVGAGI. The CDR3 has 14 residues. DNA of the CDR3: TGTGCCAGCAGTTACTCGCGGGGGATTGAGACCCAGTACTTC. Its translation: CASSYSRGIETQYF.

The chain recombines TRBV7-2 with TRBJ2-1, with 7 bases that match TRBD1. Near its end, the DNA agrees better with TRBJ2-7, so the J call may be wrong. Germline lookup yields CDR1 SGHTA and CDR2 FQGNSA. This CDR3 comprises 16 residues. The CDR3 DNA is TGTACCAGCAGCACAGACGTCGGGACAGCCATCTATGAGCAGTACTTC. Its translation: CTSSTDVGTAIYEQYF.